The 3 T cell receptor beta chains given below trace back to one sample, sequenced in a study of human T cells and chemical hapten exposure. Time point indicated: patch test 1, 2 weeks after DPC sensitization. Treatment: therapeutic diphenylcyclopropenone sensitization with weekly scalp DPC. TCRdb processed the RACE reads anew with MiXCR; each CDR3 protein has one entry. The sample lists about 60,000 distinct CDR3 sequences; 9% to 9.5% were seen once. The sequenced sample was whole blood, obtained in connection with sensitization to the hapten diphenylcyclopropenone (DPC). The receptors here all came from a woman between 35 and 50 years old with alopecia areata. Some clones in this sample may be carry-over from other donors' samples.

This clonotype counts as medium-sized. This chain joins TRBV20-1 and TRBJ2-1, with TRBD2 matching 9 bases. The CDR3 covers 14 residues. V dropped 6 bases and J dropped 9; count of bases not matched to a gene: 12. Germline CDR1 is DFQATT and CDR2 is SNEGSKA (reference sequence). In nucleotides, the CDR3 is TGCAGTGCCGGCCTGGGCGGGGGGGCCAGTGAGCAGTTCTTC. Amino acids: CSAGLGGGASEQFF.

This clonotype was recorded at least ten times. The chain uses TRBV11-2 and TRBJ2-2; D not resolved. Trimming took off 0 bases at V and 1 base at J, with 6 bases between the two ends. CDR3 length: 15 residues. Germline CDR1 and CDR2: SGHAT and FQNNGV. The chain's CDR3 is CASSLDRQNTGELFF. The CDR3 DNA follows: TGTGCCAGCAGCTTAGATCGGCAGAACACCGGGGAGCTGTTTTTT.

The gene calls are TRBV5-1 and TRBJ1-5; the D is unclear. CDR3 length: 13 amino acids. Trimming took off 0 bases at V and 4 bases at J, with 5 bases between the two ends. CDR1 is SGHRS, CDR2 YFSETQ, per germline. CDR3 in amino acids: CASSLDQNQPQHF. CDR3 nucleotides: TGCGCCAGCAGCTTGGACCAGAATCAGCCCCAGCATTTT.